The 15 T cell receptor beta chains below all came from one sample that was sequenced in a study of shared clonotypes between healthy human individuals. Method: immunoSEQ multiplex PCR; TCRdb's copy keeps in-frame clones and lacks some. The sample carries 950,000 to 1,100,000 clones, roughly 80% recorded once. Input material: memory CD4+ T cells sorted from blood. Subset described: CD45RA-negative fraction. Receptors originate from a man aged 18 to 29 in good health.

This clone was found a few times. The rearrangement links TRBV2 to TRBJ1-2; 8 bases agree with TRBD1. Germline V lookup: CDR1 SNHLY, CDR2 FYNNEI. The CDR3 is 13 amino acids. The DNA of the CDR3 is TGTGCTACTAGGACAGGGTTTGTGAGTGGCTACACCTTC. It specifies CATRTGFVSGYTF.

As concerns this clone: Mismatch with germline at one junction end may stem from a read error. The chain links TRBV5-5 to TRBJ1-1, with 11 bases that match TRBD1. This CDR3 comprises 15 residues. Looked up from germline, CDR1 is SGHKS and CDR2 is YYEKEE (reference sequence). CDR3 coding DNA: TGCGCCAGCAGCTGGCCGGGACAGGGGGTCACTGAAGCTTTCTTT. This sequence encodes CASSWPGQGVTEAFF. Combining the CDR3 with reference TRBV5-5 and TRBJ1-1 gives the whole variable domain DAGVTQSPTHLIKTRGQQVTLRCSPISGHKSVSWYQQVLGQGPQFIFQYYEKEERGRGNFPDRFSARQFPNYSSELNVNALLLGDSALYLCASSWPGQGVTEAFFGQGTRLTVV.

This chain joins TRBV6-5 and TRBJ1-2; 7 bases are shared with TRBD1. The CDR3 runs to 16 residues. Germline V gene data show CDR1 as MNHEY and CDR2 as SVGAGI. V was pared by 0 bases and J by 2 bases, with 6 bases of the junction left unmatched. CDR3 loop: CASSYSWRTGNYGYTF. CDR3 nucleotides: TGTGCCAGCAGTTACTCCTGGCGGACAGGCAACTATGGCTACACCTTC.

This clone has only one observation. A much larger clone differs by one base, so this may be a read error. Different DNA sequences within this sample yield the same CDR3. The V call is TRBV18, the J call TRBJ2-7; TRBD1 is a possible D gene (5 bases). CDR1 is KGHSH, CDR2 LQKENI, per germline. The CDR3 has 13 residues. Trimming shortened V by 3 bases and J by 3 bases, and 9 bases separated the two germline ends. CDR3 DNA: TGTGCCAGCTCACCGGGGCAGAACTACGAGCAGTACTTC. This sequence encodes CASSPGQNYEQYF.

This CDR3 reads CASSAIVRGSNPGELFF. The CDR3 bases are TGTGCCAGCTCAGCCATTGTTCGCGGGAGCAATCCCGGGGAGCTGTTTTTT. V gene TRBV18 combines with J gene TRBJ2-2; 7 bases map to TRBD2. V shed 5 bases and J 6 bases; nucleotides not matched to a gene: 15. Germline V lookup: CDR1 KGHSH, CDR2 LQKENI. The CDR3 extends over 17 amino acids.

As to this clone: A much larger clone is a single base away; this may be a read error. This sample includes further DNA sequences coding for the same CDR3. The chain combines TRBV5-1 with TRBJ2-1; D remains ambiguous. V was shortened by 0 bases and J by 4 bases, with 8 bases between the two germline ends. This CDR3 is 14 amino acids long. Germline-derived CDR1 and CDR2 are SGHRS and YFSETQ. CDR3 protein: CASSLGQAYNEQFF. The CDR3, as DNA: TGCGCCAGCAGCTTGGGTCAGGCGTACAATGAGCAGTTCTTC.

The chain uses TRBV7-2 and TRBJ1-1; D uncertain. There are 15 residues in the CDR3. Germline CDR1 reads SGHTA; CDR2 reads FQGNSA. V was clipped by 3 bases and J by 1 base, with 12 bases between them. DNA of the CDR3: TGTGCCAGCAGCTTTGACCGGGGTAGGAACACTGAAGCTTTCTTT. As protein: CASSFDRGRNTEAFF.

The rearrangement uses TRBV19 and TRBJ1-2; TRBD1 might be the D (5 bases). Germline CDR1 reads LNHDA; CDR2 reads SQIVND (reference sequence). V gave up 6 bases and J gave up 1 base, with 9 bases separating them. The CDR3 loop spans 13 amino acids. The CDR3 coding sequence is TGTGCCAGTAGCGACAGCCTTAACTATGGCTACACCTTC. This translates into CASSDSLNYGYTF.

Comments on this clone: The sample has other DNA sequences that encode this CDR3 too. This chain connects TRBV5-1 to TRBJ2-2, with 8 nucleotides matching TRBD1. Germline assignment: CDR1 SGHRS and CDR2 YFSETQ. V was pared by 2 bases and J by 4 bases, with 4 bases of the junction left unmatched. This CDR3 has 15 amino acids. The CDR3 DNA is TGCGCCAGCAGCTTAAGCCAGGGGGCCACCGGGGAGCTGTTTTTT. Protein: CASSLSQGATGELFF.

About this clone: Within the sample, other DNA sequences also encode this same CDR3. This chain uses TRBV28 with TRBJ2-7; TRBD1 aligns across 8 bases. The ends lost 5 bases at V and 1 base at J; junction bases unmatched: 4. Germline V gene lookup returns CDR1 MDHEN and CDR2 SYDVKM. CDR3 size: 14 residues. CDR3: CASSSTGGSYEQYF. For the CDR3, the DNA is TGTGCCAGCAGTAGCACAGGGGGTTCCTACGAGCAGTACTTC.

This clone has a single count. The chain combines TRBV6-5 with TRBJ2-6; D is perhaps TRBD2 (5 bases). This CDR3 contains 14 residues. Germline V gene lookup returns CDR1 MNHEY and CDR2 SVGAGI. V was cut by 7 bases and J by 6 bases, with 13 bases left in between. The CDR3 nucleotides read TGTGCCAGCACCCCGGGGTTTGCGGCCAACGTCCTGACTTTC. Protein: CASTPGFAANVLTF.

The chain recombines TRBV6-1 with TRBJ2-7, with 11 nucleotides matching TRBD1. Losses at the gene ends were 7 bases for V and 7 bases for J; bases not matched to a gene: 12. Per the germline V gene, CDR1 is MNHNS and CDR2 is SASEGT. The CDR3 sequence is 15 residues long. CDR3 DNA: TGTGCCAGCATCTCCCCGGGACAGGGGGTTCGGGAGCAGTACTTC. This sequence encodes CASISPGQGVREQYF.

The CDR3 coding sequence is TGTGCCACCAGCAGGTTGACTAGCGGCACAGATACGCAGTATTTT. This sequence encodes CATSRLTSGTDTQYF. The V call is TRBV15, the J call TRBJ2-3; the match to TRBD2 covers 8 bases. The germline V gene has CDR1 LNHNV and CDR2 YYDKDF (reference sequence). The length of the CDR3 is 15 residues. V was pared by 3 bases and J by 1 base, with 3 bases of the junction left unmatched.

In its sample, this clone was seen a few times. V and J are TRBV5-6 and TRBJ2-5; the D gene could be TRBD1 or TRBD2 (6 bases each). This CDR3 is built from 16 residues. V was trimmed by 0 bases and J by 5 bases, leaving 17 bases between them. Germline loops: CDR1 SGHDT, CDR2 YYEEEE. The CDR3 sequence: CASSLVFGGGSETQYF. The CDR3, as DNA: TGTGCCAGCAGCTTGGTCTTCGGGGGCGGGTCGGAGACCCAGTACTTC.

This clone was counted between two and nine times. The CDR3 DNA sequence: TGTGCCAGCAGTGAATTGGCTAGCCGGCAAGAGACCCAGTACTTC. Its protein is CASSELASRQETQYF. The V and J genes are TRBV6-1 and TRBJ2-5, with D possibly being TRBD2 (5 bases). Germline V gene data show CDR1 as MNHNS and CDR2 as SASEGT. Deletions cut 2 bases from V and 2 bases from J, with 12 bases between. The CDR3 has 15 residues.